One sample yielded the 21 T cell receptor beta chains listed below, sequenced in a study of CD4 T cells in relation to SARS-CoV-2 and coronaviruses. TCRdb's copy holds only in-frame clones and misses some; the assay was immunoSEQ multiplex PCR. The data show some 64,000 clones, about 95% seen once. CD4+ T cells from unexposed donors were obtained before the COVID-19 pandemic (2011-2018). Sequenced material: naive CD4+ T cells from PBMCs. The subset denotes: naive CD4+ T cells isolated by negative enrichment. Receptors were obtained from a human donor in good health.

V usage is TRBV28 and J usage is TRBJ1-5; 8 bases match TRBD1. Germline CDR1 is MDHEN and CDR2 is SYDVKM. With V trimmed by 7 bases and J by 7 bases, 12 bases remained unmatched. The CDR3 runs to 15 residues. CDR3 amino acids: CASKITGTGLQPQHF. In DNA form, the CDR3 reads TGTGCCAGCAAAATAACCGGGACAGGATTACAGCCCCAGCATTTT.

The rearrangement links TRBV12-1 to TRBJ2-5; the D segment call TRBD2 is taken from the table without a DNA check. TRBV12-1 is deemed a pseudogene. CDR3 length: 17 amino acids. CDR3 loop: CASSFGSGRADQETQYF. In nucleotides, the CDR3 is TGTGCCAGCAGCTTTGGTAGCGGGAGGGCCGATCAAGAGACCCAGTACTTC.

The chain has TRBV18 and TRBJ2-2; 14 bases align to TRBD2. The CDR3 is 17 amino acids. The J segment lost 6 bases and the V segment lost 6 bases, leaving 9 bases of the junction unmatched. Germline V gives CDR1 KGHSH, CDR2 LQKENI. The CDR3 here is CASSLGLAGVGAGELFF. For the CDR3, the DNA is TGTGCCAGCTCGCTGGGACTAGCGGGAGTTGGAGCCGGGGAGCTGTTTTTT.

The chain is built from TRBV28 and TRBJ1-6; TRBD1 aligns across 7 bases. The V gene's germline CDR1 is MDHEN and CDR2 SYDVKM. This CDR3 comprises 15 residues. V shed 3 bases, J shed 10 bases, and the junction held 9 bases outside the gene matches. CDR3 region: CASSFSQGVGSPLHF. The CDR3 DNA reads TGTGCCAGCAGTTTCTCCCAGGGGGTGGGCTCACCCCTCCACTTT.

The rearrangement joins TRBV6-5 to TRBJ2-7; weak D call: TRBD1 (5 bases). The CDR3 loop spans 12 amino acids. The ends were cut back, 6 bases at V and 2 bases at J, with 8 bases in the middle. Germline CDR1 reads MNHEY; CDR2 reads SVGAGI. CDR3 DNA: TGTGCCAGCAGCCCAGGGACCTACGAGCAGTACTTC. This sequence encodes CASSPGTYEQYF.

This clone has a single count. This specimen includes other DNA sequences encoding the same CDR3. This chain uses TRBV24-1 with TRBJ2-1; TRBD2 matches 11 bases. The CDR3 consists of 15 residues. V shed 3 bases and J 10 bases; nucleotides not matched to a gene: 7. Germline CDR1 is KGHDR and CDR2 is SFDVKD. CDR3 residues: CATSDQATSGTEQFF. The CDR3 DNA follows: TGTGCCACCAGTGATCAAGCGACTAGCGGGACCGAGCAGTTCTTC.

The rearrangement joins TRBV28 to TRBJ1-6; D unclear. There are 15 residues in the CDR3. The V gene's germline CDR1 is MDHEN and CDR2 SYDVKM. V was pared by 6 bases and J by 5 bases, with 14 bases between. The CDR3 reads CASSPSYGDNSPLHF. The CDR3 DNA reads TGTGCCAGCAGCCCTTCGTATGGTGATAATTCACCCCTCCACTTT.

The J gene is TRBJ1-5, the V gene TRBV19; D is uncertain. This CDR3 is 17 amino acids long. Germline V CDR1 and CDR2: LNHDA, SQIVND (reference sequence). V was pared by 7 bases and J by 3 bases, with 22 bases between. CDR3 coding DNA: TGTGCCAGTAAATCCCCCGCCCAGCGGCAGGCCAATCAGCCCCAGCATTTT. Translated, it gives CASKSPAQRQANQPQHF.

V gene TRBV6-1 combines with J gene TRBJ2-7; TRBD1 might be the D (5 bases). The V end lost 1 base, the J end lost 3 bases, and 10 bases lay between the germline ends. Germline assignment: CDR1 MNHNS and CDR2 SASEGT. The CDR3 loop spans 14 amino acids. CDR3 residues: CASSEEAGNYEQYF. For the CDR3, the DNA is TGTGCCAGCAGTGAAGAGGCAGGGAACTACGAGCAGTACTTC.

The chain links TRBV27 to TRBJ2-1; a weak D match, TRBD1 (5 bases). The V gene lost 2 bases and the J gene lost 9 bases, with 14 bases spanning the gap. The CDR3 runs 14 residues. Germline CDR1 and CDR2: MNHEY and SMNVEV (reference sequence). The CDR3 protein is CASSLREMGREQFF. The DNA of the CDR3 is TGTGCCAGCAGTTTACGCGAGATGGGGCGTGAGCAGTTCTTC.

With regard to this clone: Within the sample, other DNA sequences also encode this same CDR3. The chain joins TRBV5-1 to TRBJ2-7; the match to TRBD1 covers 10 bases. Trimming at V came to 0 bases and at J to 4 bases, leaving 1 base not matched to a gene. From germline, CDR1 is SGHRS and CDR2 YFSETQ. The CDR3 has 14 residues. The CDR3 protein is CASSLGQGAYEQYF. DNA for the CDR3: TGCGCCAGCAGCTTGGGACAGGGGGCGTACGAGCAGTACTTC.

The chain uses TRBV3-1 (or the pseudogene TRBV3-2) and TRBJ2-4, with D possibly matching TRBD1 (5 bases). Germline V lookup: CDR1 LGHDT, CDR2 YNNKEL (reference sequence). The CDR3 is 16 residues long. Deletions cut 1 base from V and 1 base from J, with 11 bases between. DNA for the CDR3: TGTGCCAGCAGCCAAGTGTTTGCAGGGGCCAAAAACATTCAGTACTTC. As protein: CASSQVFAGAKNIQYF.

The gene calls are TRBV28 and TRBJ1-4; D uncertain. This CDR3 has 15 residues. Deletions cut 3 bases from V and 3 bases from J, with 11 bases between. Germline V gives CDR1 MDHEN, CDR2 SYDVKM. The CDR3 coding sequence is TGTGCCAGCAGTTTTCTGGGTCAGGCTAATGAAAAACTGTTTTTT. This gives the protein CASSFLGQANEKLFF.

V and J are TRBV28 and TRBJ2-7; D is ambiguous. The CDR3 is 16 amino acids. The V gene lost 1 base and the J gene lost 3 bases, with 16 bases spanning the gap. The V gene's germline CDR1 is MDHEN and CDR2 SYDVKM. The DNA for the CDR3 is TGTGCCAGCAGTTTATCCCCGTCGTTGGGCCGCTACGAGCAGTACTTC. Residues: CASSLSPSLGRYEQYF.

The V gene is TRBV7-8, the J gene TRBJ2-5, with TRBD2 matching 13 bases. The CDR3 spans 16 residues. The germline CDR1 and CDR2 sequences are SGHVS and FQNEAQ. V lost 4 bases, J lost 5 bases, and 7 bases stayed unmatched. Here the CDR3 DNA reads TGTGCCAGCAGCTCAGGGACTAGCGGGATGGGGGAGACCCAGTACTTC. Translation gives CASSSGTSGMGETQYF.

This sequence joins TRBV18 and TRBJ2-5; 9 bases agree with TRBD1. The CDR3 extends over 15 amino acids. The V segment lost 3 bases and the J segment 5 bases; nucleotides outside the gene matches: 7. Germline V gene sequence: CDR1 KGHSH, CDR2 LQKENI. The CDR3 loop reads CASSPGQGGAETQYF. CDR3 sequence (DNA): TGTGCCAGCTCACCGGGACAGGGAGGTGCGGAGACCCAGTACTTC.

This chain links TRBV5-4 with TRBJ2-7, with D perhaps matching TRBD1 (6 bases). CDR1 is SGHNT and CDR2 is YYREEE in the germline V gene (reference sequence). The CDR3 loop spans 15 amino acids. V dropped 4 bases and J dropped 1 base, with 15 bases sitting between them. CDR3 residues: CASSPPGTPSYEQYF. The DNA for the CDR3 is TGTGCCAGCAGCCCCCCCGGGACACCTTCCTACGAGCAGTACTTC.

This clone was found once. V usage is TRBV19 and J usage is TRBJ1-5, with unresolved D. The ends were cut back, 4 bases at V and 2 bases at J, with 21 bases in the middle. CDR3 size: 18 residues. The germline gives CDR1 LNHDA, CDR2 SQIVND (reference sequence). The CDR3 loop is CASSNLQIQASRNQPQHF. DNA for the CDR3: TGTGCCAGTAGTAACTTACAGATTCAGGCATCTCGCAATCAGCCCCAGCATTTT.

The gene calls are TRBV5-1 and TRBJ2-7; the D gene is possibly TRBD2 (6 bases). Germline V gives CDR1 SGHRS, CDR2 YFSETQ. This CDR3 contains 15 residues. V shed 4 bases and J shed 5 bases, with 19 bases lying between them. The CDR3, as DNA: TGCGCCAGCAGCCGAGGAGGAGGGGCGATCGACGAGCAGTACTTC. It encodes CASSRGGGAIDEQYF.

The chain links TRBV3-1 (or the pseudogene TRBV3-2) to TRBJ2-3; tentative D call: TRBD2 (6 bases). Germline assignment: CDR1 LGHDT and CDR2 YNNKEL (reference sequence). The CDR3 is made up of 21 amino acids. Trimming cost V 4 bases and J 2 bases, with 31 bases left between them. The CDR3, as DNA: TGTGCCAGCAGCCGAAAGGAGATTGGACACCCTAACCGGGGGATCACAGATACGCAGTATTTT. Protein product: CASSRKEIGHPNRGITDTQYF.

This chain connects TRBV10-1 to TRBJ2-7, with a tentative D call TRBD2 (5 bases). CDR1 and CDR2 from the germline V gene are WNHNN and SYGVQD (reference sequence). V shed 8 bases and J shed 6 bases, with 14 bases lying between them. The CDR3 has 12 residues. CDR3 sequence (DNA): TGCGCCAGCTCACCGGGGAGCGTCGAGCAGTACTTC. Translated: CASSPGSVEQYF.